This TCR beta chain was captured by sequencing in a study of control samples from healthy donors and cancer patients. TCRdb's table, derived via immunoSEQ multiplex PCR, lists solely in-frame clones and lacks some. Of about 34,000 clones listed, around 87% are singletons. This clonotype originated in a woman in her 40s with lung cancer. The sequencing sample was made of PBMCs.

The CDR3 coding sequence is TGTGCCAGCAGTCGAGCGGCTAACACCCGCACCGGGGAGCTGTTTTTT. Translating gives CASSRAANTRTGELFF. This rearrangement joins TRBV27 to TRBJ2-2; a possible D gene is TRBD2 (5 bases). This CDR3 contains 16 residues. The V and J ends lost 5 bases and 4 bases respectively, with 17 bases between them. Germline V lookup: CDR1 MNHEY, CDR2 SMNVEV (reference sequence).